This passage covers 31 T cell receptor beta chains from one sample sequenced in a study of OX40 agonist ivuxolimab in advanced cancers. The library was prepared using the immunoSEQ multiplex PCR assay. Not all clones reach the TCRdb copy of this immuneACCESS table, which keeps in-frame sequences only. Checked studies attribute under half of the gap to unresolved V genes and leave the rest unexplained. This sample lists fewer than 40,000 clones; 65% to 85% were detected once. The ten biggest clones cover approximately 20% of the sample. The sample in question was CD4+ or CD8+ T cells sorted from blood, obtained in a trial of the OX40 agonist ivuxolimab. These receptors were obtained from an adult with an advanced solid tumor such as melanoma, head and neck, liver or kidney cancer.

This sequence joins TRBV6-4 and TRBJ2-3, with 15 bases aligning to TRBD2. CDR1 is MRHNA, CDR2 SNTAGT, per germline. The CDR3 runs 15 residues. Germline trimming cut 4 bases from V and 4 bases from J; bases unmatched to any gene: 0. The CDR3 reads CASSGTSGGADTQYF. DNA of the CDR3: TGTGCCAGCAGTGGGACTAGCGGGGGGGCAGATACGCAGTATTTT.

The rearrangement joins TRBV5-1 to TRBJ2-3, with no clear D. The V and J ends lost 3 bases and 3 bases respectively, with 11 bases between them. Germline loops: CDR1 SGHRS, CDR2 YFSETQ. The CDR3 runs 14 residues. CDR3 region: CASSSPTSTDTQYF. The CDR3 nucleotides read TGCGCCAGCAGCTCACCTACTTCAACAGATACGCAGTATTTT.

The chain couples TRBV11-1 to TRBJ2-1; a weak D match, TRBD2 (5 bases). Germline V gene sequence: CDR1 SGHAT, CDR2 FQDESV (reference sequence). Trimming removed 1 base from V and 7 bases from J, with 17 bases in between. CDR3 length: 16 amino acids. The CDR3 is CASSLDLRPVANEQFF. CDR3 DNA: TGTGCCAGCAGCTTAGACCTAAGACCCGTAGCGAATGAGCAGTTCTTC. Drawing the rest from reference TRBV11-1 and TRBJ2-1, the complete variable domain is EAEVAQSPRYKITEKSQAVAFWCDPISGHATLYWYRQILGQGPELLVQFQDESVVDDSQLPKDRFSAERLKGVDSTLKIQPAELGDSAMYLCASSLDLRPVANEQFFGPGTRLTVL.

Comments on this clone: This may be a read error, as it is one base from a much larger clone. V gene TRBV6-4 combines with J gene TRBJ2-7, with a weak D call TRBD2 (6 bases). CDR3 size: 13 residues. Deletions cut 6 bases from V and 2 bases from J, with 11 bases between. CDR1 is MRHNA, CDR2 SNTAGT, per germline. CDR3: CASSPGLTYEQYF. In DNA, the CDR3 is TGTGCCAGCAGCCCGGGACTCACCTACGAGCAGTACTTC.

This chain connects TRBV14 to TRBJ2-1; a possible D gene is TRBD2 (5 bases). Germline lookup yields CDR1 SGHDN and CDR2 FVKESK. V lost 0 bases and J 10 bases, leaving 13 bases between the germline ends. CDR3 length equals 14 residues. The chain's CDR3 is CASSQDWAASEQFF. CDR3 nucleotide sequence: TGTGCCAGCAGCCAAGATTGGGCGGCTAGCGAGCAGTTCTTC.

The chain is built from TRBV30 and TRBJ2-3; 8 bases are a match to TRBD2. The germline gives CDR1 GTSNPN, CDR2 SVGIG (reference sequence). The CDR3 spans 16 residues. V was clipped by 0 bases and J by 6 bases; unmatched bases: 11. CDR3 amino acids: CAWSVGGGTPGDTQYF. In DNA form, the CDR3 reads TGTGCCTGGAGTGTAGGCGGGGGGACACCGGGGGATACGCAGTATTTT.

The CDR3: CASSFAGLTYNEQFF. For the CDR3, the DNA is TGTGCCAGCAGTTTTGCGGGACTAACATACAATGAGCAGTTCTTC. The rearrangement joins TRBV27 to TRBJ2-1; 7 nucleotides align to TRBD2. The CDR3 loop spans 15 amino acids. The germline gives CDR1 MNHEY, CDR2 SMNVEV (reference sequence). The trim removed 3 bases at V and 4 bases at J, leaving 6 bases unmatched.

As regards this clone: A much larger clone sits a single nucleotide away, making a read error possible. The V and J genes are TRBV28 and TRBJ2-1; D call uncertain. V was shortened by 5 bases and J by 0 bases, with 11 bases between the two germline ends. The CDR3 runs to 15 residues. Germline assignment: CDR1 MDHEN and CDR2 SYDVKM. Here the CDR3 DNA reads TGTGCCAGCAGTCTGACGTTGAGCTCCTACAATGAGCAGTTCTTC. It yields the protein CASSLTLSSYNEQFF.

The V gene is TRBV7-9, the J gene TRBJ2-7, with 7 bases lining up with TRBD2. The CDR3 covers 13 residues. The V gene's germline CDR1 is SEHNR and CDR2 FQNEAQ (reference sequence). V trimming: 5 bases; J trimming: 3 bases; junction bases outside the gene matches: 4. CDR3 sequence: CASSMGLYYEQYF. CDR3 in DNA: TGTGCCAGCAGCATGGGACTATACTACGAGCAGTACTTC.

This chain joins TRBV6-6 and TRBJ1-5; D possibly corresponds to TRBD1 (6 bases). The germline V gene has CDR1 MNHNY and CDR2 SVGAGI (reference sequence). The CDR3 is 14 amino acids. V lost 7 bases, J lost 7 bases, and 17 bases lay in between. CDR3 sequence reads: CASTLGGEKQPQHF. CDR3 coding DNA: TGTGCCAGCACCCTCGGGGGCGAGAAGCAGCCCCAGCATTTT.

The chain employs TRBV2 and TRBJ2-1; possible D gene TRBD1, 6 bases. V was shortened by 5 bases and J by 1 base, with 15 bases between the two germline ends. This CDR3 is built from 16 residues. CDR1 and CDR2 (germline): SNHLY, FYNNEI. In DNA form, the CDR3 reads TGTGCCAGCAGTCAGAACAGGGCAGGGTCCTACAATGAGCAGTTCTTC. Protein product: CASSQNRAGSYNEQFF. Full variable domain (outside the CDR3, taken from reference TRBV2 and TRBJ2-1): EPEVTQTPSHQVTQMGQEVILRCVPISNHLYFYWYRQILGQKVEFLVSFYNNEISEKSEIFDDQFSVERPDGSNFTLKIRSTKLEDSAMYFCASSQNRAGSYNEQFFGPGTRLTVL.

This chain uses TRBV2 with TRBJ2-3; 9 bases fit TRBD2. The CDR3 has 17 amino acids. V trimming: 1 base; J trimming: 6 bases; junction bases outside the gene matches: 11. Germline V CDR1 and CDR2: SNHLY, FYNNEI. CDR3 protein: CASSEEGLASGEDTQYF. CDR3 bases: TGTGCCAGCAGTGAAGAGGGACTAGCATCCGGGGAGGATACGCAGTATTTT. The full variable domain, its missing parts supplied by reference TRBV2 and TRBJ2-3, is EPEVTQTPSHQVTQMGQEVILRCVPISNHLYFYWYRQILGQKVEFLVSFYNNEISEKSEIFDDQFSVERPDGSNFTLKIRSTKLEDSAMYFCASSEEGLASGEDTQYFGPGTRLTVL.

In its sample, this clone was seen once. This chain uses TRBV27 with TRBJ2-1; 8 nucleotides match TRBD2. The CDR3 spans 15 residues. Trimming removed 4 bases from V and 9 bases from J; junction bases left unmatched: 11. Per germline, CDR1 MNHEY and CDR2 SMNVEV (reference sequence). This CDR3 reads CASSWGGSGRGEQFF. The DNA of the CDR3 is TGTGCCAGCAGTTGGGGGGGAAGCGGGAGAGGTGAGCAGTTCTTC.

The chain combines TRBV21-1 with TRBJ2-3. TRBV21-1 is reported as a pseudogene. The CDR3 loop spans 8 amino acids. The CDR3, as DNA: TGTGTGGAAGATACGCAGTATTTT. Protein: CVEDTQYF.

The chain uses TRBV29-1 and TRBJ1-1; maybe TRBD1 (5 bases). This CDR3 contains 10 residues. Germline assignment: CDR1 SQVTM and CDR2 ANQGSEA. V was clipped by 7 bases and J by 5 bases, with 8 bases between them. For the CDR3, the DNA is TGCAGCGCGGGGGTGACTGAAGCTTTCTTT. Protein: CSAGVTEAFF. Full variable domain (remainder filled in from reference TRBV29-1 and TRBJ1-1): SAVISQKPSRDICQRGTSLTIQCQVDSQVTMMFWYRQQPGQSLTLIATANQGSEATYESGFVIDKFPISRPNLTFSTLTVSNMSPEDSSIYLCSAGVTEAFFGQGTRLTVV.

The chain links TRBV5-6 to TRBJ2-1, with 7 bases that match TRBD2. The CDR3 is made up of 18 amino acids. The ends lost 0 bases at V and 6 bases at J; junction bases unmatched: 15. Germline V gene lookup returns CDR1 SGHDT and CDR2 YYEEEE. The CDR3 DNA sequence: TGTGCCAGCAGCTTGGACCCCGGAAGTCTGTGGGAGGGCAATGAGCAGTTCTTC. This codes for CASSLDPGSLWEGNEQFF.

This chain links TRBV7-8 with TRBJ2-3, with 7 bases aligning to TRBD1. CDR1 is SGHVS, CDR2 FQNEAQ, per germline. This CDR3 has 17 amino acids. V lost 2 bases, J lost 2 bases, and 10 bases stayed unmatched. CDR3 protein: CASSLFIRGRITDTQYF. CDR3 DNA: TGTGCCAGCAGCTTATTTATAAGGGGGCGGATCACAGATACGCAGTATTTT.

The chain carries TRBV27 and TRBJ2-7, with 7 positions matching TRBD1. Per germline, CDR1 MNHEY and CDR2 SMNVEV (reference sequence). V lost 5 bases to trimming and J lost 7 bases; unmatched junction nucleotides: 8. This CDR3 spans 13 amino acids. CDR3 sequence (DNA): TGTGCCAGCAGTCCGCGGACAGGCAAGGAGCAGTACTTC. Encoded protein: CASSPRTGKEQYF.

The rearrangement links TRBV30 to TRBJ1-1; D possibly corresponds to TRBD1 (6 bases). V lost 3 bases to trimming and J lost 0 bases, with 11 bases between them. Germline lookup yields CDR1 GTSNPN and CDR2 SVGIG (reference sequence). This CDR3 comprises 14 residues. The CDR3: CAWSLGGLNTEAFF. The CDR3 nucleotides read TGTGCCTGGAGCTTAGGGGGGCTGAACACTGAAGCTTTCTTT.

This chain connects TRBV25-1 to TRBJ2-7; 7 bases agree with TRBD1. The V gene end was trimmed by 4 bases and the J gene end by 2 bases; junction bases not matched to a gene: 2. Looked up from germline, CDR1 is MGHDK and CDR2 is SYGVNS. The CDR3 is 13 residues long. The CDR3 spells CASSAGTAYEQYF. Here the CDR3 DNA reads TGTGCCAGCAGTGCCGGGACAGCCTACGAGCAGTACTTC.

A single count supports this clone. The rearrangement links TRBV19 to TRBJ2-1; either TRBD1 or TRBD2 may fit D (5 bases each). The V gene lost 3 bases and the J gene lost 0 bases, with 15 bases spanning the gap. The CDR3 runs to 17 residues. Germline CDR1 and CDR2: LNHDA and SQIVND (reference sequence). In nucleotides, the CDR3 is TGTGCCAGTAGTATCCCGGACGGGGCCAGCTCCTACAATGAGCAGTTCTTC. It is translated as CASSIPDGASSYNEQFF.

This chain links TRBV27 with TRBJ2-7; D is possibly TRBD2 (6 bases). Trimming took off 2 bases at V and 2 bases at J, with 10 bases between the two ends. The germline V gene encodes CDR1 MNHEY and CDR2 SMNVEV (reference sequence). The CDR3 is made up of 14 amino acids. The CDR3 DNA reads TGTGCCAGCAGTTTAGCGGGGAACCCCTACGAGCAGTACTTC. It translates to CASSLAGNPYEQYF.

V and J are TRBV5-6 and TRBJ2-7, with 7 nucleotides matching TRBD1. The V segment lost 0 bases and the J segment 8 bases; nucleotides outside the gene matches: 5. The CDR3 totals 13 residues. Germline CDR1 SGHDT, CDR2 YYEEEE. The CDR3 bases are TGTGCCAGCAGCTTGGGCAGGGGGTGGCAGCAGTACTTC. Protein product: CASSLGRGWQQYF.

The chain links TRBV19 to TRBJ2-7; 9 nucleotides line up with TRBD1. The CDR3 extends over 15 amino acids. The V gene's germline CDR1 is LNHDA and CDR2 SQIVND (reference sequence). The J segment lost 2 bases and the V segment lost 8 bases, leaving 10 bases of the junction unmatched. The CDR3 sequence is CASRWTGESPYEQYF. The CDR3 DNA reads TGTGCCAGTCGGTGGACAGGGGAGTCCCCCTACGAGCAGTACTTC.

This chain links TRBV6-1 with TRBJ1-5; TRBD1 aligns across 7 bases. The CDR3 runs 14 residues. The germline V gene encodes CDR1 MNHNS and CDR2 SASEGT. The J segment lost 4 bases and the V segment lost 8 bases, leaving 8 bases of the junction unmatched. This CDR3 reads CASGYRGTNQPQHF. CDR3 in DNA: TGTGCCAGCGGCTACAGGGGCACGAATCAGCCCCAGCATTTT.

The chain combines TRBV28 with TRBJ1-3; 7 bases line up with TRBD1. The CDR3 loop spans 13 amino acids. From germline, CDR1 is MDHEN and CDR2 SYDVKM. V lost 8 bases to trimming and J lost 0 bases; unmatched junction nucleotides: 1. The chain's CDR3 is CASGTASGNTIYF. The CDR3 nucleotides read TGTGCCAGCGGGACAGCCTCTGGAAACACCATATATTTT. The full variable domain, with the rest looked up from reference TRBV28 and TRBJ1-3, is DVKVTQSSRYLVKRTGEKVFLECVQDMDHENMFWYRQDPGLGLRLIYFSYDVKMKEKGDIPEGYSVSREKKERFSLILESASTNQTSMYLCASGTASGNTIYFGEGSWLTVV.

The gene calls are TRBV4-2 and TRBJ2-3, with 7 bases matching TRBD2. The germline V gene has CDR1 LGHNA and CDR2 YNFKEQ. CDR3 length: 18 amino acids. The trim removed 2 bases at V and 1 base at J, leaving 12 bases unmatched. The CDR3 protein is CASSQQLPLAGRTDTQYF. For the CDR3, the DNA is TGTGCCAGCAGCCAACAGCTCCCCTTAGCGGGCCGCACAGATACGCAGTATTTT.

A remark on this clone: The junction departs from the called germline gene at one end, perhaps through a read error. This rearrangement joins TRBV7-9 to TRBJ1-6; D unclear. CDR3 length: 16 amino acids. The germline gives CDR1 SEHNR, CDR2 FQNEAQ (reference sequence). The CDR3 loop is CASSASSRSYNSALHF. The CDR3 DNA follows: TGTGCCAGCAGCGCCTCGAGTAGGAGTTATAATTCAGCCCTCCACTTT.

The CDR3 nucleotides read TGTGCCTGGAGTGTACAGGGGGCGTATGAAAAACTGTTTTTT. It encodes CAWSVQGAYEKLFF. The V and J genes are TRBV30 and TRBJ1-4; TRBD1 aligns across 9 bases. Trimming took 0 bases from V and 6 from J; bases not matched to a gene: 2. Germline V gene lookup returns CDR1 GTSNPN and CDR2 SVGIG (reference sequence). The CDR3 totals 14 residues. The full variable domain, with the rest looked up from reference TRBV30 and TRBJ1-4, is SQTIHQWPATLVQPVGSPLSLECTVEGTSNPNLYWYRQAAGRGLQLLFYSVGIGQISSEVPQNLSASRPQDRQFILSSKKLLLSDSGFYLCAWSVQGAYEKLFFGSGTQLSVL.

This chain joins TRBV4-3 and TRBJ1-4; D might be TRBD1 (5 bases). The CDR3 totals 15 residues. The germline CDR1 and CDR2 sequences are LGHNA and YSLEER. V shed 4 bases and J shed 5 bases, with 14 bases lying between them. The CDR3 region is CASSPGSGANEKLFF. In DNA form, the CDR3 reads TGCGCCAGCAGCCCAGGTAGCGGGGCGAATGAAAAACTGTTTTTT.

J is TRBJ1-5 and V is TRBV30, with D uncertain. V was pared by 0 bases and J by 0 bases, with 3 bases between. The CDR3 has 13 residues. Germline V CDR1 and CDR2: GTSNPN, SVGIG (reference sequence). The CDR3 loop is CAWSVDSNQPQHF. The CDR3 DNA reads TGTGCCTGGAGTGTAGATAGCAATCAGCCCCAGCATTTT.